These 21 T cell receptor beta chains share one sample of origin, sequenced in a study of beta chain features in type 1 diabetes. Expressed TCRB transcripts were sequenced after all isolated RNA was converted to cDNA. The assay was immunoSEQ multiplex PCR, and TCRdb's table has in-frame clones only and misses some. This repertoire shows about 150,000 clones, around 10% found once; its top ten account for about 2%. Sequenced sample: central memory CD4+ T cells from blood. The receptor source for this set is a man between 18 and 29 years old in good health.

Of note for this clone: One junction end does not reproduce the germline sequence, and a read error may be involved. This chain joins TRBV29-1 and TRBJ2-1; possibly TRBD1 for D (6 bases). The CDR3 sequence is 12 residues long. Per germline, CDR1 SQVTM and CDR2 ANQGSEA. CDR3 sequence reads: CSFDRRQDRQFF. In DNA, the CDR3 is TGCAGCTTTGATCGTCGACAGGACCGGCAGTTCTTC.

This rearrangement joins TRBV2 to TRBJ1-2; D unresolved. Germline values: CDR1 SNHLY, CDR2 FYNNEI. This CDR3 is built from 11 residues. Trimming cost V 0 bases and J 8 bases, with 4 bases left between them. The chain's CDR3 is CASSEARGYTF. CDR3 sequence (DNA): TGTGCCAGCAGTGAAGCCAGGGGCTACACCTTC.

V gene TRBV15 combines with J gene TRBJ2-4; a weak D match, TRBD2 (6 bases). The V end was cut by 8 bases, the J end by 0 bases, with 8 bases between. This CDR3 has 13 amino acids. Germline V gene data show CDR1 as LNHNV and CDR2 as YYDKDF (reference sequence). CDR3 residues: CATRDSAKNIQYF. Here the CDR3 DNA reads TGTGCCACCCGGGACTCAGCCAAAAACATTCAGTACTTC.

The chain employs TRBV18 and TRBJ2-1; 8 bases fit TRBD1. Germline V lookup: CDR1 KGHSH, CDR2 LQKENI. Trimming cost V 3 bases and J 12 bases; bases outside gene matches: 1. This CDR3 is built from 11 residues. CDR3 in amino acids: CASSPDRGQFF. The DNA of the CDR3 is TGTGCCAGCTCACCCGACAGGGGGCAGTTCTTC.

The rearrangement links TRBV20-1 to TRBJ2-5, with D unresolved. Germline CDR1 DFQATT, CDR2 SNEGSKA (reference sequence). This CDR3 spans 11 amino acids. Trimming took 3 bases from V and 2 from J, leaving 4 bases between them. Here the CDR3 reads CSASRQETQYF. For the CDR3, the DNA is TGCAGTGCTAGTAGGCAAGAGACCCAGTACTTC.

This clone was detected only a few times. The genes are TRBV6-6 and TRBJ2-7; no definite D call. The CDR3 runs 11 residues. In germline, CDR1 is MNHNY, CDR2 SVGAGI (reference sequence). Trimming shortened V by 6 bases and J by 5 bases, and 8 bases separated the two germline ends. The CDR3 loop reads CASSHRDEQYF. CDR3 coding DNA: TGTGCCAGCAGCCACCGGGACGAGCAGTACTTC.

Only a few counts were recorded for this clone. V and J are TRBV7-8 and TRBJ2-1; D is perhaps TRBD2 (5 bases). V dropped 6 bases and J dropped 5 bases, with 11 bases sitting between them. CDR3 size: 13 residues. Germline V gene lookup returns CDR1 SGHVS and CDR2 FQNEAQ. The CDR3 DNA follows: TGTGCCAGCAGGACTACTTGGAACAATGAGCAGTTCTTC. Encoded protein: CASRTTWNNEQFF.

The sample holds a few counts of this clone. This sequence joins TRBV5-1 and TRBJ1-1; 7 nucleotides align to TRBD1. The trim removed 4 bases at V and 4 bases at J, leaving 7 bases unmatched. This CDR3 contains 14 residues. Germline V gene data show CDR1 as SGHRS and CDR2 as YFSETQ. CDR3 bases: TGCGCCAGCAGCCCGGACAGGAAAAGCACTGAAGCTTTCTTT. Its protein is CASSPDRKSTEAFF. The full variable domain, with the rest looked up from reference TRBV5-1 and TRBJ1-1, is KAGVTQTPRYLIKTRGQQVTLSCSPISGHRSVSWYQQTPGQGLQFLFEYFSETQRNKGNFPGRFSGRQFSNSRSEMNVSTLELGDSALYLCASSPDRKSTEAFFGQGTRLTVV.

This clone was seen more than once but under ten times. V is TRBV5-1 and J is TRBJ2-6; D assignment may be TRBD1 or TRBD2 (5 bases each). Trimming stripped 5 bases from V and 0 bases from J, with 9 bases between. CDR1 is SGHRS and CDR2 is YFSETQ in the germline V gene. The CDR3 is 15 amino acids. CDR3 sequence reads: CASREGSSGANVLTF. The CDR3 nucleotides read TGCGCCAGCAGAGAGGGGAGCTCTGGGGCCAACGTCCTGACTTTC. Full variable domain (remainder filled in from reference TRBV5-1 and TRBJ2-6): KAGVTQTPRYLIKTRGQQVTLSCSPISGHRSVSWYQQTPGQGLQFLFEYFSETQRNKGNFPGRFSGRQFSNSRSEMNVSTLELGDSALYLCASREGSSGANVLTFGAGSRLTVL.

This clone was counted between two and nine times. The CDR3 reads CASSEGGRSFIQYF. The CDR3 nucleotides are TGTGCCAGCAGTGAAGGTGGGAGGTCATTCATTCAGTACTTC. This chain uses TRBV6-1 with TRBJ2-4; TRBD2 is a possible D gene (6 bases). Trimming stripped 1 base from V and 9 bases from J, with 13 bases between. CDR1 is MNHNS, CDR2 SASEGT, per germline. The CDR3 loop spans 14 amino acids.

This clone was seen a few times. The chain links TRBV5-1 to TRBJ2-1; 7 nucleotides line up with TRBD1. Trimming at V came to 3 bases and at J to 6 bases, leaving 0 bases not matched to a gene. CDR3 length: 12 amino acids. Germline assignment: CDR1 SGHRS and CDR2 YFSETQ. CDR3: CASSWDSNEQFF. The CDR3 DNA sequence: TGCGCCAGCAGCTGGGACAGCAATGAGCAGTTCTTC.

The chain has TRBV7-3 and TRBJ2-1; 11 bases are a match to TRBD2. In germline, CDR1 is SGHTA, CDR2 FQGTGA. V lost 5 bases and J lost 4; bases outside the gene matches: 4. CDR3 size: 15 residues. CDR3 residues: CASSKTSGEYNEQFF. CDR3 bases: TGTGCCAGCAGCAAGACTAGCGGGGAATACAATGAGCAGTTCTTC. Full variable domain (outside the CDR3, taken from reference TRBV7-3 and TRBJ2-1): GAGVSQTPSNKVTEKGKYVELRCDPISGHTALYWYRQSLGQGPEFLIYFQGTGAADDSGLPNDRFFAVRPEGSVSTLKIQRTERGDSAVYLCASSKTSGEYNEQFFGPGTRLTVL.

V gene TRBV28 combines with J gene TRBJ2-3, with D perhaps matching TRBD2 (6 bases). Trimming removed 2 bases at V and 1 base at J, with 10 bases between. The CDR3 consists of 15 residues. Germline lookup yields CDR1 MDHEN and CDR2 SYDVKM. CDR3 residues: CASSLAGSGTDTQYF. In DNA form, the CDR3 reads TGTGCCAGCAGTTTAGCGGGATCGGGCACAGATACGCAGTATTTT.

The rearrangement joins TRBV28 to TRBJ2-5; perhaps TRBD1 as D (6 bases). The CDR3 has 16 amino acids. Trimming removed 4 bases from V and 1 base from J, with 16 bases in between. Germline CDR1 is MDHEN and CDR2 is SYDVKM. In DNA, the CDR3 is TGTGCCAGCAGTTCCCTTCATACAGGGTTCCAAGAGACCCAGTACTTC. Protein: CASSSLHTGFQETQYF.

The chain has TRBV5-1 and TRBJ2-1; 8 nucleotides agree with TRBD1. This CDR3 is built from 14 residues. CDR1 and CDR2 (germline): SGHRS, YFSETQ. V dropped 0 bases and J dropped 9; count of bases not matched to a gene: 5. In nucleotides, the CDR3 is TGCGCCAGCAGCTTGGTCGACAGGGGAGGTGAGCAGTTCTTC. Translating gives CASSLVDRGGEQFF.

The chain recombines TRBV28 with TRBJ1-2; D is undetermined. Germline lookup yields CDR1 MDHEN and CDR2 SYDVKM. V lost 6 bases, J lost 5 bases, and 10 bases lay in between. CDR3 length: 12 residues. This CDR3 reads CASSVSEYGYTF. DNA for the CDR3: TGTGCCAGCAGCGTCAGCGAGTATGGCTACACCTTC.

A few counts support this clone. The chain links TRBV30 to TRBJ1-5; no firm D call. V was trimmed by 5 bases and J by 0 bases, leaving 8 bases between them. There are 13 residues in the CDR3. Per the germline V gene, CDR1 is GTSNPN and CDR2 is SVGIG (reference sequence). CDR3 DNA: TGTGCCTGGGCTCAGGATAGCAATCAGCCCCAGCATTTT. Amino acid sequence: CAWAQDSNQPQHF.

The chain links TRBV25-1 to TRBJ2-3; D perhaps matches TRBD2 (6 bases). The V gene lost 7 bases and the J gene lost 1 base, with 12 bases spanning the gap. The V gene's germline CDR1 is MGHDK and CDR2 SYGVNS. The CDR3 is 14 amino acids. CDR3 nucleotides: TGTGCCAGCACTAAAGCGGGCCGCACAGATACGCAGTATTTT. Protein product: CASTKAGRTDTQYF. Drawing the rest from reference TRBV25-1 and TRBJ2-3, the complete variable domain is EADIYQTPRYLVIGTGKKITLECSQTMGHDKMYWYQQDPGMELHLIHYSYGVNSTEKGDLSSESTVSRIRTEHFPLTLESARPSHTSQYLCASTKAGRTDTQYFGPGTRLTVL.

V gene TRBV6-5 combines with J gene TRBJ2-7; D is uncertain. The CDR3 has 12 residues. Trimming removed 6 bases from V and 2 bases from J, with 8 bases in between. Germline V gives CDR1 MNHEY, CDR2 SVGAGI. CDR3 region: CASRAGPYEQYF. CDR3 DNA sequence: TGTGCCAGCAGGGCAGGTCCCTACGAGCAGTACTTC.

A few counts support this clone. The J gene is TRBJ2-1, the V gene TRBV7-2; 10 bases map to TRBD2. This CDR3 contains 18 residues. The germline V gene has CDR1 SGHTA and CDR2 FQGNSA. Losses at the gene ends were 3 bases for V and 0 bases for J; bases not matched to a gene: 8. The CDR3 region has the DNA TGTGCCAGCAGCTTCGGACTAGCGGCTTCCAGCTCCTACAATGAGCAGTTCTTC. It yields the protein CASSFGLAASSSYNEQFF.

The V call is TRBV27, the J call TRBJ1-2; D perhaps matches TRBD1 (6 bases). Germline loops: CDR1 MNHEY, CDR2 SMNVEV (reference sequence). This CDR3 spans 15 amino acids. Trimming took 6 bases from V and 0 from J, leaving 14 bases between them. The CDR3 sequence is CASSKQGPTNYGYTF. DNA of the CDR3: TGTGCCAGCAGCAAACAGGGACCCACTAACTATGGCTACACCTTC.